This note documents a single TCR beta chain sequence. Its specificity is not known. TCRdb's table, derived via immunoSEQ multiplex PCR, lists solely in-frame clones and lacks some. Altogether a few million clones are present, around nine tenths being singletons, with the ten largest covering 0.14%. This entry comes from a study of shared clonotypes between healthy human individuals. Background on the study: A couple of women and a few men aged 18 to 49 served as donors.

Overall study findings and caveats: In this cohort, only blood was sampled, and tissue repertoires likely differ. Generation of non-shared clonotypes was less probable than generation of clonotypes shared by all four donors. Naive CD4 clonotypes overlapped across a few donors at roughly 5.1%.

CDR3 length equals 12 residues. Germline trimming cut 5 bases from V and 6 bases from J; bases unmatched to any gene: 4. From germline, CDR1 is MNHNS and CDR2 SASEGT. The sample comprised naive CD4+ T cells sorted from blood. Subset described: CD45RA+ positively selected. The source of this sequence is a man younger than 30 in good health. V gene TRBV6-1 combines with J gene TRBJ2-7; TRBD1 matches at 7 bases. The CDR3 loop reads CASSQTGTEQYF. The CDR3 bases are TGTGCCAGCAGTCAGACAGGGACCGAGCAGTACTTC.